The clone carrying this TCR beta chain was recorded a few times. Its antigen is not identified. The record originates from a study of beta chain features in type 1 diabetes. The isolated RNA, all of it, was reverse transcribed, so expressed TCRB transcripts were what got sequenced. Sequencing used immunoSEQ multiplex PCR; TCRdb keeps in-frame clones, though not all of them. The table includes about 170,000 clones, over 6% detected once. The CDR3 contains 15 residues. Germline loops: CDR1 KGHSH, CDR2 LQKENI. Trimming removed 2 bases from V and 5 bases from J; junction bases left unmatched: 6. Findings and caveats of the study: In all four CD4+ subsets, TCRB CDR3 length was significantly, moderately reduced in type 1 diabetes.

The chain is built from TRBV18 and TRBJ1-5; 7 bases line up with TRBD1. The sequence came from a man in his late teens or twenties with type 1 diabetes. Sequencing was performed on central memory CD4+ T cells from blood. CDR3 coding DNA: TGTGCCAGCTCACCAAGTTACAGGGGAGATCAGCCCCAGCATTTT. Its translation is CASSPSYRGDQPQHF.